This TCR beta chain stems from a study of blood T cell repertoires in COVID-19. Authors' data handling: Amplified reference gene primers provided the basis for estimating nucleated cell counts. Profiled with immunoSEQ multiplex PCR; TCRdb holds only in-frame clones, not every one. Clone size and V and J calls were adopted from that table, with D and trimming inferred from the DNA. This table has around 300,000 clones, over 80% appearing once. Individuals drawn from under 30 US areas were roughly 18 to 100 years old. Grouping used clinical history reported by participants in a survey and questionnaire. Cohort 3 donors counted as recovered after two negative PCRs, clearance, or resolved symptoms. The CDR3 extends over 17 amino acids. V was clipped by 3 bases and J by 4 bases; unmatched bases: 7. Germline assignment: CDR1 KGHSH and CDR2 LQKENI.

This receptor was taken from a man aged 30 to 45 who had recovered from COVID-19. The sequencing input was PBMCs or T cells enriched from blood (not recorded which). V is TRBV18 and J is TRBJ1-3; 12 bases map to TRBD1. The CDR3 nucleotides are TGTGCCAGCTCACCGAACCGGGACAGGGGGCGCGGAAACACCATATATTTT. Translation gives CASSPNRDRGRGNTIYF.